Each of the 20 T cell receptor beta chains below was sequenced from the same sample in a study of blood T cell repertoires in COVID-19. Assay: immunoSEQ multiplex PCR; the TCRdb copy retains only in-frame clones and omits some. This table has under 200,000 clones, about 88% appearing once. Source material: peripheral blood. These receptors all come from an elderly woman in a cohort sampled during active or convalescent COVID-19.

This chain uses TRBV11-3 with TRBJ2-3; unclear D gene. Trimming pared 5 bases from V and 7 bases from J, leaving 13 bases between. The length of the CDR3 is 13 residues. Germline lookup yields CDR1 SGHNT and CDR2 YENEEA. DNA of the CDR3: TGTGCCAGCAGCCAGTCGGCGGCGTATACGCAGTATTTT. Translated, it gives CASSQSAAYTQYF.

The chain couples TRBV6-5 to TRBJ1-2, with TRBD1 as a possible D gene (6 bases). Trimming removed 6 bases from V and 2 bases from J, with 13 bases in between. Germline CDR1 and CDR2: MNHEY and SVGAGI. The CDR3 has 14 amino acids. CDR3 in DNA: TGTGCCAGCAGCGTACAGGGCACGAACTATGGCTACACCTTC. Its protein product is CASSVQGTNYGYTF.

The rearrangement links TRBV3-1 (or the pseudogene TRBV3-2) to TRBJ1-2, with D unresolved. Trimming removed 0 bases from V and 8 bases from J, with 13 bases in between. Germline-derived CDR1 and CDR2 are LGHDT and YNNKEL (reference sequence). CDR3 size: 14 residues. The CDR3 reads CASSQEGGRGGYTF. CDR3 in DNA: TGTGCCAGCAGCCAAGAGGGAGGGCGTGGGGGCTACACCTTC.

This clone was picked up many times. The chain recombines TRBV24-1 with TRBJ2-1; D possibly corresponds to TRBD1 (5 bases). CDR1 and CDR2 (germline): KGHDR, SFDVKD. V lost 1 base, J lost 0 bases, and 18 bases lay in between. This CDR3 has 19 residues. CDR3 nucleotides: TGTGCCACCAGTGATTTTGATAGGGGTCTGAAGAGCTCCTACAATGAGCAGTTCTTC. Encoded protein: CATSDFDRGLKSSYNEQFF.

The V and J genes are TRBV19 and TRBJ2-3, with D hard to call. Germline CDR1 reads LNHDA; CDR2 reads SQIVND (reference sequence). V was pared by 5 bases and J by 0 bases, with 9 bases between. The CDR3 spans 14 residues. The CDR3 coding sequence is TGTGCCAGTAGTGCGGTATCTAGCACAGATACGCAGTATTTT. Translation: CASSAVSSTDTQYF.

The rearrangement links TRBV3-1 (or the pseudogene TRBV3-2) to TRBJ2-3; possible D gene TRBD2, 6 bases. The germline gives CDR1 LGHDT, CDR2 YNNKEL (reference sequence). This CDR3 has 16 residues. Trimming left V 5 bases short and J 2 bases short, with 17 bases between. The CDR3 DNA is TGTGCCAGCAGCACAGTGCGTGGAGGGCACACAGATACGCAGTATTTT. This gives the protein CASSTVRGGHTDTQYF.

This clone appeared once. The chain recombines TRBV9 with TRBJ1-1; TRBD1 matches at 8 bases. This CDR3 has 13 residues. Germline V CDR1 and CDR2: SGDLS, YYNGEE. V shed 1 base and J 10 bases; nucleotides not matched to a gene: 6. The chain's CDR3 is CASSVYSGGSAFF. For the CDR3, the DNA is TGTGCCAGCAGCGTATATTCAGGGGGCTCAGCTTTCTTT. Together with reference TRBV9 and TRBJ1-1, the CDR3 gives the full variable domain: DSGVTQTPKHLITATGQRVTLRCSPRSGDLSVYWYQQSLDQGLQFLIQYYNGEERAKGNILERFSAQQFPDLHSELNLSSLELGDSALYFCASSVYSGGSAFFGQGTRLTVV.

The chain recombines TRBV5-1 with TRBJ1-2; D perhaps matches TRBD1 (6 bases). The CDR3 is 15 residues long. CDR1 is SGHRS and CDR2 is YFSETQ in the germline V gene. V was clipped by 0 bases and J by 0 bases, with 9 bases between them. The CDR3 is CASSLVAGANYGYTF. DNA for the CDR3: TGCGCCAGCAGCTTGGTGGCAGGGGCTAACTATGGCTACACCTTC.

This chain uses TRBV7-9 with TRBJ1-6, with D possibly being TRBD1 (6 bases). V was trimmed by 5 bases and J by 10 bases, leaving 9 bases between them. CDR1 SEHNR and CDR2 FQNEAQ come from the germline V gene (reference sequence). This CDR3 is built from 12 residues. For the CDR3, the DNA is TGTGCCAGCAGCCTGGACAGATCACCCCTCCACTTT. This sequence encodes CASSLDRSPLHF. The complete variable domain, with remaining parts taken from reference TRBV7-9 and TRBJ1-6, reads DTGVSQNPRHKITKRGQNVTFRCDPISEHNRLYWYRQTLGQGPEFLTYFQNEAQLEKSRLLSDRFSAERPKGSFSTLEIQRTEQGDSAMYLCASSLDRSPLHFGNGTRLTVT.

The chain's CDR3 is CASSLASSSYNSPLHF. CDR3 nucleotides: TGTGCCAGCAGCTTAGCTAGTAGCTCCTATAATTCACCCCTCCACTTT. The V and J genes are TRBV7-8 and TRBJ1-6, with D unresolved. V was trimmed by 0 bases and J by 0 bases, leaving 6 bases between them. Germline V gives CDR1 SGHVS, CDR2 FQNEAQ. This CDR3 contains 16 residues.

The chain recombines TRBV5-1 with TRBJ2-2; TRBD1 matches 9 bases. The CDR3 covers 15 residues. V lost 1 base, J lost 5 bases, and 3 bases stayed unmatched. CDR1 and CDR2 from the germline V gene are SGHRS and YFSETQ. DNA for the CDR3: TGCGCCAGCAGCTTGACCGGACAGGGGACCGGGGAGCTGTTTTTT. As protein: CASSLTGQGTGELFF.

The chain couples TRBV5-1 to TRBJ1-1; 7 bases agree with TRBD1. The CDR3 sequence is 14 residues long. Germline V gene sequence: CDR1 SGHRS, CDR2 YFSETQ. Germline trimming cut 4 bases from V and 1 base from J; bases unmatched to any gene: 4. In nucleotides, the CDR3 is TGCGCCAGCAGCAAGACAGGGCCGAACACTGAAGCTTTCTTT. This codes for CASSKTGPNTEAFF.

This chain uses TRBV28 with TRBJ2-7; D possibly corresponds to TRBD1 (6 bases). V gave up 3 bases and J gave up 4 bases, with 13 bases separating them. The CDR3 is made up of 14 amino acids. CDR1 MDHEN and CDR2 SYDVKM come from the germline V gene. The CDR3 is CASSFPATGYEQYF. The CDR3 DNA follows: TGTGCCAGCAGTTTTCCCGCAACAGGGTACGAGCAGTACTTC.

This rearrangement joins TRBV13 to TRBJ1-6, with TRBD1 matching over 9 bases. Looked up from germline, CDR1 is PRHDT and CDR2 is FYEKMQ (reference sequence). The junction had 10 bases not matched to a gene; V was cut back by 6 bases and J by 7 bases. The CDR3 sequence is 16 residues long. CDR3 residues: CASRKDRGARNSPLHF. The CDR3 DNA follows: TGTGCCAGCAGGAAGGACAGGGGAGCACGGAATTCACCCCTCCACTTT.

The J gene is TRBJ1-4, the V gene TRBV21-1. TRBV21-1 is a pseudogene segment. The CDR3 has 23 amino acids. The CDR3 DNA follows: TGTGCCAGCAGCAAATCCCCCCGCGAGTTGGGTTGTGGGGGGTCTCGGACTAATGAAAAACTGTTTTTT. This encodes CASSKSPRELGCGGSRTNEKLFF.

The chain recombines TRBV6-6 with TRBJ1-5; 8 bases fit TRBD1. Trimming took 6 bases from V and 7 from J; bases not matched to a gene: 8. The CDR3 consists of 14 residues. The germline V gene has CDR1 MNHNY and CDR2 SVGAGI (reference sequence). This chain's CDR3 is CASRLGQGGQPQHF. CDR3 DNA sequence: TGTGCCAGCAGACTTGGACAGGGCGGACAGCCCCAGCATTTT.

The chain couples TRBV5-4 to TRBJ2-1, with 13 bases matching TRBD2. Germline V gives CDR1 SGHNT, CDR2 YYREEE (reference sequence). The CDR3 is 18 amino acids. Trimming removed 2 bases from V and 4 bases from J; junction bases left unmatched: 9. CDR3 bases: TGTGCCAGCAGCTTTGGTTGGGGACTAGCGGGGTCTTACAATGAGCAGTTCTTC. Its protein product is CASSFGWGLAGSYNEQFF.

The chain uses TRBV7-9 and TRBJ1-3; D gene ambiguous. This CDR3 has 14 amino acids. Germline V gene data show CDR1 as SEHNR and CDR2 as FQNEAQ (reference sequence). With 10 bases removed from V and 0 bases from J, the gap between germline ends came to 13 bases. The CDR3 sequence: CATAVSISGNTIYF. The CDR3 nucleotides read TGTGCCACCGCGGTCAGTATCTCTGGAAACACCATATATTTT. The full variable domain, rest sourced from reference TRBV7-9 and TRBJ1-3, is DTGVSQNPRHKITKRGQNVTFRCDPISEHNRLYWYRQTLGQGPEFLTYFQNEAQLEKSRLLSDRFSAERPKGSFSTLEIQRTEQGDSAMYLCATAVSISGNTIYFGEGSWLTVV.

As regards this clone: One junction end disagrees with the germline gene, perhaps due to a read error. J is TRBJ2-1 and V is TRBV6-5, with TRBD1 identical over 9 bases. This CDR3 has 13 residues. CDR1 MNHEY and CDR2 SVGAGI come from the germline V gene. The CDR3 loop reads CASSYTGTGYRVF. In DNA form, the CDR3 reads TGTGCCAGCAGTTACACCGGGACAGGGTATCGGGTCTTC.

The chain carries TRBV19 and TRBJ1-3, with D maybe TRBD1 (5 bases). Germline assignment: CDR1 LNHDA and CDR2 SQIVND (reference sequence). This CDR3 is 15 amino acids long. Between the trimmed V and J ends, which lost 5 bases and 0 bases, there was a span of 11 bases. The CDR3 protein is CASSAGLNSGNTIYF. The CDR3 DNA follows: TGTGCCAGTAGTGCGGGACTGAACTCTGGAAACACCATATATTTT.